What follows are 25 T cell receptor beta chains derived from one specimen sequenced in a study of regulatory T cells in long-lasting Graves disease. This sample's time point: newly diagnosed GD, antithyroid drugs for less than 3 months. Preparation of the TCR library used RNA extracted from PBMCs. Building of the TCR beta libraries involved iRepertoire HTBI primers and Arm-PCR of CDR3 regions. TCRdb passed the multiplex PCR reads through MiXCR, listing each CDR3 protein once. Of approximately 440,000 distinct CDR3 sequences listed, around 15% are singletons. These data are also associated with another study on T cells in Graves' hyperthyroidism and ophthalmopathy.

The starting material was peripheral blood mononuclear cells (PBMCs), obtained at new diagnosis, from a patient treated with antithyroid drugs. These receptors all stem from a man aged 35 to 55 with Graves disease.

This clonotype was recorded many times. The chain uses TRBV7-8 and TRBJ2-7, with 13 nucleotides matching TRBD2. Trimming took 1 base from V and 4 from J; bases not matched to a gene: 4. The CDR3 covers 16 residues. Germline V gene lookup returns CDR1 SGHVS and CDR2 FQNEAQ. This CDR3 is CASSLDPLAGGYEQYF. CDR3 DNA sequence: TGTGCCAGCAGCTTAGATCCACTAGCGGGAGGGTACGAGCAGTACTTC.

In this sample, this clonotype turned up many times. The chain joins TRBV6-2 or TRBV6-3 to TRBJ2-7; D unclear. V lost 10 bases to trimming and J lost 0 bases, with 7 bases between them. The CDR3 spans 11 residues. Germline CDR1 and CDR2: MNHEY and SVGEGT. CDR3 sequence reads: CAIRNSYEQYF. DNA of the CDR3: TGTGCCATCCGTAACTCCTACGAGCAGTACTTC.

The chain employs TRBV6-2 or TRBV6-3 and TRBJ2-3, with D uncertain. The ends were cut back, 11 bases at V and 5 bases at J, with 17 bases in the middle. The CDR3 consists of 13 residues. Germline values: CDR1 MNHEY, CDR2 SVGEGT. The CDR3: CAHRRLAEDTQYF. CDR3 in DNA: TGTGCCCATAGACGGTTGGCGGAAGATACGCAGTATTTT.

This chain connects TRBV10-3 to TRBJ2-2; 7 bases are shared with TRBD1. V trimming: 6 bases; J trimming: 7 bases; junction bases outside the gene matches: 8. This CDR3 has 14 residues. The germline V gene has CDR1 ENHRY and CDR2 SYGVKD. This CDR3 reads CAIRTTGRFGELFF. The DNA of the CDR3 is TGTGCCATCAGGACGACAGGGCGGTTCGGGGAGCTGTTTTTT.

This clonotype came up a few times. This CDR3 reads CSVEYGQGPQHF. The CDR3 region has the DNA TGCAGCGTTGAATACGGGCAGGGGCCCCAGCATTTT. The chain links TRBV29-1 to TRBJ1-5, with D maybe TRBD1 (5 bases). The CDR3 has 12 residues. V lost 2 bases, J lost 9 bases, and 11 bases lay in between. Germline V gene sequence: CDR1 SQVTM, CDR2 ANQGSEA.

At least ten counts were recorded for this clonotype. The CDR3 here is CASSYSDRAISEQYF. CDR3 DNA sequence: TGTGCCAGCAGTTACTCGGACAGGGCAATATCCGAGCAGTACTTC. This rearrangement joins TRBV6-5 to TRBJ2-7; 8 bases map to TRBD1. This CDR3 contains 15 residues. V lost 0 bases to trimming and J lost 6 bases; unmatched junction nucleotides: 7. Germline V gives CDR1 MNHEY, CDR2 SVGAGI.

The chain joins TRBV19 to TRBJ2-1; D tentatively reads TRBD1 or TRBD2 (7 bases each). Trimming pared 2 bases from V and 7 bases from J, leaving 15 bases between. The CDR3 contains 15 residues. Germline lookup yields CDR1 LNHDA and CDR2 SQIVND (reference sequence). DNA for the CDR3: TGTGCCAGTAGTATAAGGCAGGGGGGGGTTAATGAGCAGTTCTTC. The encoded protein is CASSIRQGGVNEQFF.

This chain uses TRBV6-1 with TRBJ2-4, with D possibly called TRBD1 or TRBD2 (7 bases each). Trimming took 5 bases from V and 7 from J, leaving 24 bases between them. Germline V gene data show CDR1 as MNHNS and CDR2 as SASEGT. The CDR3 spans 17 residues. The CDR3 is CASSTRDSREGRNIQYF. CDR3 bases: TGTGCCAGCAGTACCCGGGACAGTAGGGAGGGACGGAACATTCAGTACTTC.

This clonotype was counted a few times. This chain uses TRBV24-1 with TRBJ2-6; D unresolved. Trimming left V 3 bases short and J 1 base short, with 18 bases between. This CDR3 spans 19 amino acids. From germline, CDR1 is KGHDR and CDR2 SFDVKD. In DNA form, the CDR3 reads TGTGCCACCAGTGATCCTAAATATACGACTGGATCTGGGGCCAACGTCCTGACTTTC. Encoded protein: CATSDPKYTTGSGANVLTF.

This clonotype has at least ten counts. This rearrangement joins TRBV29-1 to TRBJ2-7; weak D call: TRBD2 (5 bases). V was cut by 2 bases and J by 3 bases, with 14 bases left in between. The CDR3 length is 14 residues. Per germline, CDR1 SQVTM and CDR2 ANQGSEA. CDR3 nucleotides: TGCAGCGTTGAACCGGCGGGCGAGCACTACGAGCAGTACTTC. Amino acid sequence: CSVEPAGEHYEQYF.

This clonotype came up many times. The chain is built from TRBV5-1 and TRBJ2-3; possibly TRBD2 for D (6 bases). V lost 4 bases to trimming and J lost 2 bases, with 14 bases between them. Germline CDR1 and CDR2: SGHRS and YFSETQ. This CDR3 spans 15 amino acids. CDR3 protein: CASSNGSGPTDTQYF. The CDR3 nucleotides read TGCGCCAGCAGCAATGGTAGCGGACCCACAGATACGCAGTATTTT.

This clonotype was detected many times. The conserved closing phenylalanine or tryptophan is absent in this CDR3, likely reflecting a read error. The DNA is omitted, as the CDR3 cannot be located on it reliably, and the CDR3 follows TCRdb's listing. The chain uses TRBV28 and TRBJ2-1; whether TRBD2, the table's D call, matches the DNA was not checked. Counting both end residues, the CDR3 totals 12 amino acids. The germline V gene has CDR1 MDHEN and CDR2 SYDVKM. This CDR3 reads CASSQGTSGMDY.

The chain carries TRBV20-1 and TRBJ2-7; D is undetermined. V lost 6 bases to trimming and J lost 7 bases, with 19 bases between them. CDR3 length equals 13 residues. CDR1 and CDR2 (germline): DFQATT, SNEGSKA (reference sequence). Written as DNA, the CDR3 is TGCAGTGCCGAAAAGAATCCATACGTTGAGCAGTACTTC. It encodes CSAEKNPYVEQYF.

This clonotype has a count of ten or more. J is TRBJ2-3 and V is TRBV7-3; TRBD2 matches at 13 bases. After removal of 4 bases from V and 7 bases from J, the junction contained 5 bases not matched to a gene. The CDR3 is made up of 15 amino acids. Germline V gene data show CDR1 as SGHTA and CDR2 as FQGTGA. The CDR3 DNA follows: TGTGCCAGCAGCTCGGGACTAGCGGGAACTAATACGCAGTATTTT. Encoded protein: CASSSGLAGTNTQYF.

This chain uses TRBV5-6 with TRBJ2-6; unclear D gene. This CDR3 is 16 amino acids long. Germline V gene sequence: CDR1 SGHDT, CDR2 YYEEEE. Trimming stripped 6 bases from V and 1 base from J, with 14 bases between. The CDR3 loop is CASTLLSGSGANVLTF. Here the CDR3 DNA reads TGTGCCAGCACCCTTCTTAGTGGATCTGGGGCCAACGTCCTGACTTTC.

This chain joins TRBV27 and TRBJ2-6; 7 bases line up with TRBD1. With 5 bases clipped from V and 0 bases from J, the junction kept 10 bases outside the gene matches. Germline lookup yields CDR1 MNHEY and CDR2 SMNVEV (reference sequence). The CDR3 is 18 residues long. CDR3: CASSTQTGPISGANVLTF. CDR3 DNA sequence: TGTGCCAGCAGTACCCAGACAGGGCCGATCTCTGGGGCCAACGTCCTGACTTTC. The full variable domain, completed using reference TRBV27 and TRBJ2-6, is EAQVTQNPRYLITVTGKKLTVTCSQNMNHEYMSWYRQDPGLGLRQIYYSMNVEVTDKGDVPEGYKVSRKEKRNFPLILESPSPNQTSLYFCASSTQTGPISGANVLTFGAGSRLTVL.

This clonotype turned up a few times. The rearrangement links TRBV5-6 to TRBJ1-4; unclear D gene. V gave up 0 bases and J gave up 4 bases, with 13 bases separating them. CDR3 size: 16 residues. Germline V lookup: CDR1 SGHDT, CDR2 YYEEEE. The CDR3 region has the DNA TGTGCCAGCAGCTTGGGCTTCCGGGCGCTTAATGAAAAACTGTTTTTT. It translates to CASSLGFRALNEKLFF.

The V call is TRBV7-9, the J call TRBJ2-7, with a possible D match to TRBD1 (5 bases). In germline, CDR1 is SEHNR, CDR2 FQNEAQ (reference sequence). The CDR3 covers 13 residues. The germline V and J ends were trimmed by 4 bases and 2 bases, with 9 bases remaining between them. CDR3 residues: CASSSQDPYEQYF. As DNA, the CDR3 is TGTGCCAGCAGCTCACAGGATCCCTACGAGCAGTACTTC.

In this sample, this clonotype turned up many times. The chain has TRBV28 and TRBJ2-7; D is ambiguous. This CDR3 comprises 15 residues. Germline CDR1 reads MDHEN; CDR2 reads SYDVKM. Trimming pared 4 bases from V and 2 bases from J, leaving 15 bases between. The CDR3 DNA reads TGTGCCAGCAGTTCCCTCCTTAAGGTGGCCTACGAGCAGTACTTC. It yields the protein CASSSLLKVAYEQYF.

The genes are TRBV27 and TRBJ2-7; 11 bases fit TRBD2. From germline, CDR1 is MNHEY and CDR2 SMNVEV (reference sequence). This CDR3 has 17 residues. V lost 3 bases, J lost 7 bases, and 14 bases stayed unmatched. CDR3 DNA: TGTGCCAGCAGTTTTGTGATTTTAGCGGGAGGGCCCGGGGAGCAGTACTTC. Its protein product is CASSFVILAGGPGEQYF.

This clonotype occurred many times. V and J are TRBV12-3 or TRBV12-4 and TRBJ1-1; D remains ambiguous. This CDR3 region has 14 residues. Trimming removed 6 bases from V and 0 bases from J, with 11 bases in between. The CDR3 nucleotides read TGTGCCAGCAGCTACGGAAGGTTGAACACTGAAGCTTTCTTT. Its protein product is CASSYGRLNTEAFF.

V and J are TRBV30 and TRBJ2-7; no reliable D call. CDR1 is GTSNPN and CDR2 is SVGIG in the germline V gene (reference sequence). The CDR3 extends over 11 amino acids. Trimming removed 3 bases from V and 7 bases from J, with 10 bases in between. The CDR3 protein is CAWSGLEEQYF. CDR3 DNA: TGTGCCTGGAGCGGTTTGGAGGAGCAGTACTTC.

This clonotype came up many times. The genes are TRBV28 and TRBJ2-7, with 8 bases fitting TRBD2. Trimming cost V 3 bases and J 4 bases; bases outside gene matches: 11. The germline CDR1 and CDR2 sequences are MDHEN and SYDVKM. This CDR3 is built from 16 residues. The CDR3 DNA is TGTGCCAGCAGTTTTGAGGAGGGAGCGGGAGAGTACGAGCAGTACTTC. Protein product: CASSFEEGAGEYEQYF.

This clonotype came up many times. The chain couples TRBV28 to TRBJ1-1; D remains unclear. Trimming cost V 1 base and J 4 bases, with 4 bases left between them. CDR1 and CDR2 (germline): MDHEN, SYDVKM. This CDR3 contains 12 residues. CDR3 DNA sequence: TGTGCCAGCAGTTTATTGTCCACTGAAGCTTTCTTT. It specifies CASSLLSTEAFF.

In its sample, this clonotype was seen a few times. A much larger clonotype is one base distant, so this may be a read error. V usage is TRBV24-1 and J usage is TRBJ2-5, with TRBD2 as a possible D gene (6 bases). Germline loops: CDR1 KGHDR, CDR2 SFDVKD. The CDR3 covers 15 residues. CDR3 loop: CAISVPAGFQETQYF. The CDR3 DNA reads TGTGCCATCAGTGTTCCAGCGGGCTTCCAAGAGACCCAGTACTTC.